The 19 T cell receptor beta chains listed next were all sequenced from one sample in a study of blood T cells in healthy people across ages. Together with a sample-barcoded 5' primer, a J-beta primer mix was included in a second PCR lasting about 7 to 12 cycles. One entry per CDR3 protein, called by TCRdb with MiXCR from the 5' RACE reads. Seen here are 800,000 to 1,300,000 distinct CDR3 sequences, approximately 25% observed once, and the top ten hold 0.75%. Another study also made use of these data, one on T cells of mothers and their children.

The specimen was blood. These receptors were collected from a girl aged 2-10 years in good health.

This sequence joins TRBV7-3 and TRBJ2-5, with D unclear. The tail of the sequence fits TRBJ2-1 better, so the J call may be wrong. The CDR3 contains 12 residues. CDR1 and CDR2 (germline): SGHTA, FQGTGA. CDR3 protein: CASGTANNEQFF. CDR3 DNA sequence: TGTGCCAGCGGCACAGCTAACAATGAGCAGTTCTTC.

In DNA form, the CDR3 reads TGTGCCAGCAGCCAAGGGACGGGCAATCAGCCCCAGCATTTT. It translates to CASSQGTGNQPQHF. The V call is TRBV3-1, the J call TRBJ1-5; D is uncertain. Trimming took off 1 base at V and 2 bases at J, with 6 bases between the two ends. Germline CDR1 and CDR2: LGHDT and YNNKEL (reference sequence). The CDR3 contains 14 residues. Variable domain in full (rest from reference TRBV3-1 and TRBJ1-5): DTAVSQTPKYLVTQMGNDKSIKCEQNLGHDTMYWYKQDSKKFLKIMFSYNNKELIINETVPNRFSPKSPDKAHLNLHINSLELGDSAVYFCASSQGTGNQPQHFGDGTRLSIL.

The rearrangement links TRBV28 to TRBJ2-3; tentatively, D is TRBD2 (5 bases). With 2 bases removed from V and 8 bases from J, the gap between germline ends came to 14 bases. The V gene's germline CDR1 is MDHEN and CDR2 SYDVKM. The CDR3 is 14 amino acids. The DNA for the CDR3 is TGTGCCAGCAGTTTAGTAGAGGGCGGAGTTACGCAGTATTTT. Protein: CASSLVEGGVTQYF.

The count of this clonotype is one. At one boundary the junction diverges from the germline segment, which might be a read error. The chain combines TRBV12-3 or TRBV12-4 with TRBJ1-6, with 9 bases matching TRBD1. CDR3 length: 15 residues. CDR3: CAGRLGQGGFSPLHF. The DNA for the CDR3 is TGTGCCGGCAGGCTGGGACAGGGAGGTTTTTCACCCCTCCACTTT.

The chain joins TRBV24-1 to TRBJ2-3; perhaps D is TRBD1 or TRBD2 (5 bases each). Trimming took off 2 bases at V and 1 base at J, with 15 bases between the two ends. Germline V CDR1 and CDR2: KGHDR, SFDVKD. This CDR3 comprises 17 residues. The CDR3 DNA is TGTGCCACCAGTGATTCCGAGGGGCGCAGGGGCACAGATACGCAGTATTTT. It encodes CATSDSEGRRGTDTQYF.

This clonotype appeared a single time. V and J are TRBV7-2 and TRBJ2-3; the match to TRBD1 covers 7 bases. Germline CDR1 SGHTA, CDR2 FQGNSA. This CDR3 has 20 residues. Trimming removed 5 bases from V and 0 bases from J; junction bases left unmatched: 20. CDR3: CASSPRQGVTNVKSTDTQYF. CDR3 coding DNA: TGTGCCAGCAGCCCCCGACAGGGCGTAACTAACGTAAAGAGCACAGATACGCAGTATTTT.

This clonotype was picked up a small number of times. The chain carries TRBV24-1 and TRBJ2-2, with 8 bases that match TRBD1. Trimming took 7 bases from V and 8 from J; bases not matched to a gene: 11. CDR3 length: 15 amino acids. Germline CDR1 and CDR2: KGHDR and SFDVKD. CDR3 protein: CATSKRSQGAGELFF. In nucleotides, the CDR3 is TGTGCCACCAGCAAGAGATCCCAGGGGGCTGGGGAGCTGTTTTTT.

CDR3 loop: CSASSTEGSNEQFF. CDR3 in DNA: TGCAGTGCTAGTTCGACTGAGGGGTCCAATGAGCAGTTCTTC. The rearrangement uses TRBV20-1 and TRBJ2-5; D might be TRBD1 or TRBD2, each matching 5 bases. The better agreement between TRBJ2-1 and the DNA end casts doubt on the J call. Germline values: CDR1 DFQATT, CDR2 SNEGSKA (reference sequence). The CDR3 is 14 residues long.

This chain uses TRBV28 with TRBJ2-5; either TRBD1 or TRBD2 may supply D (6 bases each). The J call may be wrong; the DNA end is better matched by TRBJ2-1. Germline lookup yields CDR1 MDHEN and CDR2 SYDVKM. This CDR3 spans 16 amino acids. CDR3 in DNA: TGTGCCAGCAGTCCAAGGGGGGCAGGGAAAATGAATGAGCAGTTCTTC. Residues: CASSPRGAGKMNEQFF.

The V call is TRBV10-3, the J call TRBJ2-1; D gene unclear. The CDR3 has 12 residues. V lost 8 bases, J lost 6 bases, and 11 bases lay in between. The germline gives CDR1 ENHRY, CDR2 SYGVKD. CDR3 in amino acids: CAIGAMVNEQFF. The DNA of the CDR3 is TGTGCCATCGGAGCTATGGTCAATGAGCAGTTCTTC.

The V gene is TRBV5-1, the J gene TRBJ2-1, with D possibly being TRBD2 (7 bases). Germline V gene sequence: CDR1 SGHRS, CDR2 YFSETQ. The CDR3 contains 21 residues. V shed 4 bases and J shed 9 bases, with 38 bases lying between them. In DNA form, the CDR3 reads TGCGCCAGCAGCCCGGGACCCGGGACACAACCGGGACTACCTCCGAGAAGTGAGCAGTTCTTC. It is translated as CASSPGPGTQPGLPPRSEQFF.

A few counts support this clonotype. The rearrangement links TRBV12-3 or TRBV12-4 to TRBJ1-5, with a tentative D call TRBD1 (5 bases). CDR3 length: 14 residues. Trimming took off 7 bases at V and 6 bases at J, with 16 bases between the two ends. CDR3 sequence reads: CASTMEGIGQPQHF. The DNA for the CDR3 is TGTGCCAGCACCATGGAGGGGATTGGTCAGCCCCAGCATTTT.

The chain employs TRBV20-1 and TRBJ1-1; no reliable D call. The CDR3 runs 14 residues. Germline assignment: CDR1 DFQATT and CDR2 SNEGSKA (reference sequence). V shed 0 bases and J shed 8 bases, with 16 bases lying between them. CDR3 loop: CSARDRLRVGEAFF. The CDR3 DNA reads as TGCAGTGCTAGAGATCGCCTTAGGGTAGGCGAAGCTTTCTTT.

The count of this clonotype is one. The chain couples TRBV29-1 to TRBJ2-1, with 8 bases aligning to TRBD1. The CDR3 is made up of 13 amino acids. V trimming: 6 bases; J trimming: 15 bases; junction bases outside the gene matches: 16. Looked up from germline, CDR1 is SQVTM and CDR2 is ANQGSEA. CDR3 region: CSVPQTQGASRFF. The CDR3 nucleotides are TGCAGCGTCCCACAGACGCAGGGGGCAAGTCGGTTCTTC.

Concerning this clonotype itself: The junction departs from the called germline gene at one end, perhaps through a read error. V is TRBV29-1 and J is TRBJ2-1, with D perhaps TRBD1 (5 bases). CDR1 is SQVTM, CDR2 ANQGSEA, per germline. The CDR3 has 14 amino acids. This CDR3 reads CSVETGAGYNDQFF. CDR3 DNA: TGCAGCGTTGAAACAGGAGCCGGCTACAATGACCAGTTCTTC.

This clonotype turned up a few times. The rearrangement links TRBV7-8 to TRBJ2-4; maybe TRBD1 (6 bases). V was trimmed by 5 bases and J by 0 bases, leaving 17 bases between them. The CDR3 sequence is 17 residues long. Germline CDR1 SGHVS, CDR2 FQNEAQ. CDR3 loop: CASSIHRDTVAKNIQYF. The CDR3 bases are TGTGCCAGCAGCATCCATCGGGACACGGTAGCCAAAAACATTCAGTACTTC.

This clonotype was found a few times. The V gene is TRBV3-1, the J gene TRBJ2-5, with 9 bases lining up with TRBD2. The CDR3 runs to 17 residues. The germline gives CDR1 LGHDT, CDR2 YNNKEL (reference sequence). V shed 0 bases, J shed 1 base, and the junction held 6 bases outside the gene matches. CDR3 sequence reads: CASSQESGTSLQETQYF. CDR3 sequence (DNA): TGTGCCAGCAGCCAAGAATCCGGGACTAGCCTCCAAGAGACCCAGTACTTC.

This clonotype was seen a handful of times. The CDR3 nucleotides read TGTGCCAACATAGGGTCAGGGGGGACCAACGTCCTGACTTTC. It specifies CANIGSGGTNVLTF. The genes are TRBV2 and TRBJ2-6; tentative D call: TRBD1 (7 bases). V lost 10 bases and J 8 bases, leaving 18 bases between the germline ends. The CDR3 covers 14 residues. The V gene's germline CDR1 is SNHLY and CDR2 FYNNEI. The variable domain in full, with the rest retrieved from reference TRBV2 and TRBJ2-6, is EPEVTQTPSHQVTQMGQEVILRCVPISNHLYFYWYRQILGQKVEFLVSFYNNEISEKSEIFDDQFSVERPDGSNFTLKIRSTKLEDSAMYFCANIGSGGTNVLTFGAGSRLTVL.

This chain links TRBV6-5 with TRBJ2-7; D possibly corresponds to TRBD2 (6 bases). V dropped 0 bases and J dropped 5 bases, with 20 bases sitting between them. Germline lookup yields CDR1 MNHEY and CDR2 SVGAGI. The CDR3 loop spans 17 amino acids. The CDR3 bases are TGTGCCAGCAGTTACTCTTCGGTATTGACGGGGGTCCACGAGCAGTACTTC. Protein product: CASSYSSVLTGVHEQYF.